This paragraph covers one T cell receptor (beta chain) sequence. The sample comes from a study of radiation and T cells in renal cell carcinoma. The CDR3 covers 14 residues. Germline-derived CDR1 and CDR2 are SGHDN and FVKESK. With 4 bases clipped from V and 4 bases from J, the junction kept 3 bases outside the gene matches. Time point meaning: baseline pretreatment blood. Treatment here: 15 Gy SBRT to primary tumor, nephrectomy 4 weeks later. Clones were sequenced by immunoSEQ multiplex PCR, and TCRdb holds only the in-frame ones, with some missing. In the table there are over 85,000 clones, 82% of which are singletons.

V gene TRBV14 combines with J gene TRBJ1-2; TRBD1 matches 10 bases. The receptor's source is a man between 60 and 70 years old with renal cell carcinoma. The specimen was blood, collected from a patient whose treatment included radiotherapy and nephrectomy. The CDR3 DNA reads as TGTGCCAGCAGCCGACAGGGGGCCGGCTATGGCTACACCTTC. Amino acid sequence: CASSRQGAGYGYTF.